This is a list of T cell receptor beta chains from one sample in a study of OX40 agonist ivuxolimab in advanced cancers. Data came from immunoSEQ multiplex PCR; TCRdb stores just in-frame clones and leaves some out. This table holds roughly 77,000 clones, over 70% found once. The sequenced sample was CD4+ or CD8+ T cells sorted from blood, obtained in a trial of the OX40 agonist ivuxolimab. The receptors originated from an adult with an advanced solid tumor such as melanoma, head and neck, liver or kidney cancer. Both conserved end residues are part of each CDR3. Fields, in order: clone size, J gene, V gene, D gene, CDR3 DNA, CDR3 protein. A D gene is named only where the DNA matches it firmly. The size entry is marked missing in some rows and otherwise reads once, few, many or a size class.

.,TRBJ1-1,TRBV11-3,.,TGTGCCAGCAGCTTTGCTGATCAGGCTTTCTTT,CASSFADQAFF
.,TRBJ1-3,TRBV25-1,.,TGTGCCAGCAGTGACCCCATAACGGGCGAAGGGGGAAACACCATATATTTT,CASSDPITGEGGNTIYF
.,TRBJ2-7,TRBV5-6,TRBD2,TGTGCCAGCAGCTTGTGGAGCGGGGTTAGCGAGCAGTACTTC,CASSLWSGVSEQYF
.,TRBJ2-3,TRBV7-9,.,TGTGCCAGCAGCACCGAGGGGACAGATACGCAGTATTTT,CASSTEGTDTQYF
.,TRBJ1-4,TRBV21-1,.,TGTGCCAGCGGGGCGACAGGGAACGAAAAACTGTTTTTT,CASGATGNEKLFF
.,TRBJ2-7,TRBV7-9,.,TGTGCCAGCAGCTCGGGACCCTACGAGCAGTACTTC,CASSSGPYEQYF
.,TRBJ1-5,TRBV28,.,TGTGCCAGCAGTTTTGGGGGAACTAGCAATCAGCCCCAGCATTTT,CASSFGGTSNQPQHF
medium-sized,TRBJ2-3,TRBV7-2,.,TGTGCCAGCAGCCCGGAGAACACAGATACGCAGTATTTT,CASSPENTDTQYF
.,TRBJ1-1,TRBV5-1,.,TGCGCCAGCAGCCCAGTCGGAGGGAACACTGAAGCTTTCTTT,CASSPVGGNTEAFF
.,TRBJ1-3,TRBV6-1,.,TGTGCCAGCAGTGCTTGGACAGCCAAAGGAAACACCATATATTTT,CASSAWTAKGNTIYF
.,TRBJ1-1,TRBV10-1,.,TGCGCCAGCAGTGAAGGAGGGGGTAACACTGAAGCTTTCTTT,CASSEGGGNTEAFF
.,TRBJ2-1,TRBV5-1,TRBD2,TGCGCCAGCAGCTTGTACGGGGCGACAGGCAATTTAGCGGGAGGGTTCAATGAGCAGTTCTTC,CASSLYGATGNLAGGFNEQFF
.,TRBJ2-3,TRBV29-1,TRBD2,TGCAGCGTCCGCGGGACTAGCGGGAGTCGGGACACAGATACGCAGTATTTT,CSVRGTSGSRDTDTQYF
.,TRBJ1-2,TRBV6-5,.,TGTGCCAGCAGGCCGGGAGTGGACTATGGCTACACCTTC,CASRPGVDYGYTF
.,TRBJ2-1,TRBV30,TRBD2,TGTGCCTGGAGTATGGGACTAGCGGGGGATAATGAGCAGTTCTTC,CAWSMGLAGDNEQFF
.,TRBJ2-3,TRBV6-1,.,TGTGCCAGCAGGCTTTTGACTGGCACAGATACGCAGTATTTT,CASRLLTGTDTQYF
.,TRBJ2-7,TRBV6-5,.,TGTGCCAGCAGTTACTCAGTAGGCAGGGGCTACGAGCAGTACTTC,CASSYSVGRGYEQYF
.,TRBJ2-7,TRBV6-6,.,TGTGCCAGCAGTTACAAAGGCCCCTACGAGCAGTACTTC,CASSYKGPYEQYF
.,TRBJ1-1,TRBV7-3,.,TGTGCCAGCAGCTTAGGCCGGGGCCAACTCAACACTGAAGCTTTCTTT,CASSLGRGQLNTEAFF
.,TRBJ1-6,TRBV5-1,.,TGCGCCAGCAGAAAGACGGGGGGGGCTTCACCCCTCCACTTT,CASRKTGGASPLHF
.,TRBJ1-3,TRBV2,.,TGTGCCAGCAGTGAAGAGGGAGGCTCTGGAAACACCATATATTTT,CASSEEGGSGNTIYF
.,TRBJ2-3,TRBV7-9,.,TGTGCCAGCAGCTCTCCCACGGCAGATACGCAGTATTTT,CASSSPTADTQYF
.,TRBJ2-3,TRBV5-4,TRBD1,TGTGCCAGCAGCTCTCAGGACAGGGGAGATACAGATACGCAGTATTTT,CASSSQDRGDTDTQYF
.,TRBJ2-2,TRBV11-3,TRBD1,TGTGCCAGCAGCTTAGACAGGGGGCCCGGAGTCACCGGGGAGCTGTTTTTT,CASSLDRGPGVTGELFF
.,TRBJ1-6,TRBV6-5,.,TGTGCCAGCAGCCGGGACACTTATAATTCACCCCTCCACTTT,CASSRDTYNSPLHF
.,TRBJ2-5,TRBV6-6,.,TGTGCCAGCAGTTACCGGCGGTCCCCAGAGACCCAGTACTTC,CASSYRRSPETQYF
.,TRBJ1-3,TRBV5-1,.,TGCGCCAGCAGCTTCGATGGAAACACCATATATTTT,CASSFDGNTIYF
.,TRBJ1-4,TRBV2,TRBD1,TGTGCCAGCAGTCGGACAGGGACCTCGAATGAAAAACTGTTTTTT,CASSRTGTSNEKLFF
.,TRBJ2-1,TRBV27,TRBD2,TGTGCCAGCAGTTTTAGCGGGTCCAACCCTCGATACAATGAGCAGTTCTTC,CASSFSGSNPRYNEQFF
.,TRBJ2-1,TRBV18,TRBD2,TGTGCCAGCTCACCACGTACAAGCGGGGGGAGCGATGAGCAGTTCTTC,CASSPRTSGGSDEQFF
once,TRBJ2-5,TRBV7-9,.,TGTGCCAGCAGCTCCCGGACTGAAAGGGGAGCCCAGTACTTC,CASSSRTERGAQYF
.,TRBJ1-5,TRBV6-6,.,TGTGCCAGCAGTCAACTCGGGGGAACCCAGCATTTT,CASSQLGGTQHF
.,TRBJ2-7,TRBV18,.,TGTGCCAGCTCAGCGAGGGGCCAGTCCTACGAGCAGTACTTC,CASSARGQSYEQYF
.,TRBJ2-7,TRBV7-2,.,TGTGCCAGCAGCTTCGCTTTGGGGGCCTACGAGCAGTACTTC,CASSFALGAYEQYF
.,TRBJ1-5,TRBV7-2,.,TGTGCCAGCAGCGCTTTAGCTATAGATCAGCCCCAGCATTTT,CASSALAIDQPQHF
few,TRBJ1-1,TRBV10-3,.,TGTGCCATCAGTGAGCTTGAGGGCACTGAAGCTTTCTTT,CAISELEGTEAFF
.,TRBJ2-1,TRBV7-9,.,TGTGCCAGCAGCTCCCAGGCACAGCGTCAGAATGAGCAGTTCTTC,CASSSQAQRQNEQFF
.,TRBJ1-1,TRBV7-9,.,TGTGCCAGCAGCTTAGAGGCAGCCCGCCCTGAAGCTTTCTTT,CASSLEAARPEAFF
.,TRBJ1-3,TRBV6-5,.,TGTGCCAGCAGTTGGGGGGACGGAGATGGAAACACCATATATTTT,CASSWGDGDGNTIYF
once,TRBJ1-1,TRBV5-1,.,TGCGCCAGCAGCGCGGGTGGGGGTACTGAAGCTTTCTTT,CASSAGGGTEAFF
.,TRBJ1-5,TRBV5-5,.,TGTGCCAGCAGCTTGGAGTGGCTCAATCAGCCCCAGCATTTT,CASSLEWLNQPQHF
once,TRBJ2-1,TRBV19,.,TGTGCCAGTAGTTCCAAACAGGGCCACAATGAGCAGTTCTTC,CASSSKQGHNEQFF
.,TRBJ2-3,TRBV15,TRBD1,TGTGCCACCAGCAGACGCCTAACAGGGGGCGCAGCAGATACGCAGTATTTT,CATSRRLTGGAADTQYF
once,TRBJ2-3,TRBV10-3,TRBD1,TGTGCCATCAGGGGACAGGGTGTAGATACGCAGTATTTT,CAIRGQGVDTQYF
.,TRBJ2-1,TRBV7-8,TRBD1,TGTGCCAGCAGCAAGCCGACAGGGGAAAGGGATGAGCAGTTCTTC,CASSKPTGERDEQFF
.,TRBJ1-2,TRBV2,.,TGTGCCAGCAGCCAAAGCGGTTTCTATGGCTACACCTTC,CASSQSGFYGYTF
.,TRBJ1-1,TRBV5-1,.,TGCGCCAGCAGCCTACAGGGCGGGAACACTGAAGCTTTCTTT,CASSLQGGNTEAFF
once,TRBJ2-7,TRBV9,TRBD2,TGTGCCAGCAGGACAACTAGCGCCCTATCGTACTTC,CASRTTSALSYF
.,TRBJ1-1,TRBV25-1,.,TGTGCCAGCAGTGAAATCCAGGGGTTAGGCGAAGCTTTCTTT,CASSEIQGLGEAFF
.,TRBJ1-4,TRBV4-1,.,TGCGCCAGCAGCCAAGGTTTTGGGGGGTTTGCTAATGAAAAACTGTTTTTT,CASSQGFGGFANEKLFF
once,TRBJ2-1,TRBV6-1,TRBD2,TGTGCCAGCAGTGGCTACGGGACTAGCGGTAACAATGAGCAGTTCTTC,CASSGYGTSGNNEQFF